The 19 T cell receptor beta chains below all came from one sample that was sequenced in a study of T cell repertoires in cytomegalovirus infection. TCRdb ran MiXCR on the reads and lists one entry per CDR3 protein. This table has 560,000 or so distinct CDR3 sequences, 16% appearing once. The sequenced sample consisted of CD8+ T cells from PBMCs. The receptors were sampled from a human donor in good health (CMV status not recorded). Some clones in this sample may be carry-over from other donors' samples.

There are a few counts of this clonotype. The chain combines TRBV28 with TRBJ1-5, with D hard to call. Trimming shortened V by 2 bases and J by 3 bases, and 8 bases separated the two germline ends. The germline CDR1 and CDR2 sequences are MDHEN and SYDVKM. CDR3 size: 14 residues. The CDR3 protein is CASSLMGNNQPQHF. CDR3 nucleotide sequence: TGTGCCAGCAGTTTAATGGGGAACAATCAGCCCCAGCATTTT.

This clonotype was counted many times. The CDR3 spells CASSSSEGLALAKTQYF. As DNA, the CDR3 is TGTGCCAGCAGCTCGTCCGAGGGACTAGCGTTGGCGAAGACCCAGTACTTC. The V call is TRBV11-2, the J call TRBJ2-5; 10 bases map to TRBD2. The CDR3 contains 17 residues. V trimming: 4 bases; J trimming: 6 bases; junction bases outside the gene matches: 14. CDR1 is SGHAT and CDR2 is FQNNGV in the germline V gene.

The chain couples TRBV12-5 to TRBJ1-2; D might be TRBD1 (6 bases). From germline, CDR1 is LGHNT and CDR2 FRNRAP. The CDR3 has 13 residues. Trimming took off 4 bases at V and 7 bases at J, with 13 bases between the two ends. The CDR3 is CASGSPGEVGYTF. In nucleotides, the CDR3 is TGTGCTAGTGGTTCACCAGGGGAGGTTGGCTACACCTTC.

This clonotype was counted only a few times. J is TRBJ1-1 and V is TRBV27, with D maybe TRBD1 (5 bases). Trimming took 0 bases from V and 3 from J, leaving 17 bases between them. Germline V lookup: CDR1 MNHEY, CDR2 SMNVEV (reference sequence). The CDR3 length is 17 residues. CDR3 region: CASSLSVGDLYDTEAFF. The CDR3 DNA sequence: TGTGCCAGCAGTTTATCGGTGGGGGACCTTTACGACACTGAAGCTTTCTTT.

At least ten counts were recorded for this clonotype. This rearrangement joins TRBV6-1 to TRBJ2-7; 10 nucleotides line up with TRBD2. This CDR3 comprises 17 residues. With V trimmed by 4 bases and J by 2 bases, 11 bases remained unmatched. Germline CDR1 and CDR2: MNHNS and SASEGT. The CDR3 nucleotides are TGTGCCAGCAGTGCGGGACTAGCGATAGGACGCACCTACGAGCAGTACTTC. Amino acids: CASSAGLAIGRTYEQYF.

V usage is TRBV3-1 and J usage is TRBJ2-3, with 8 bases lining up with TRBD1. V shed 4 bases, J shed 4 bases, and the junction held 7 bases outside the gene matches. CDR1 is LGHDT and CDR2 is YNNKEL in the germline V gene (reference sequence). This CDR3 spans 15 amino acids. CDR3 protein: CASSRRQGPADTQYF. The CDR3 DNA is TGTGCCAGCAGCCGCCGACAGGGGCCTGCAGATACGCAGTATTTT.

This clonotype was recorded a few times. V usage is TRBV20-1 and J usage is TRBJ2-1; no reliable D call. Between the trimmed V and J ends, which lost 0 bases and 6 bases, there was a span of 9 bases. The germline V gene has CDR1 DFQATT and CDR2 SNEGSKA (reference sequence). The CDR3 runs 13 residues. Here the CDR3 DNA reads TGCAGTGCTAGAGATACCGCGGCCAATGAGCAGTTCTTC. The encoded protein is CSARDTAANEQFF.

The CDR3, as DNA: TGTGCCAGCAGCGCCCCGACAGGGGGCAATGAAAAACTGTTTTTT. Protein: CASSAPTGGNEKLFF. V and J are TRBV7-9 and TRBJ1-4; TRBD1 agrees at 10 bases. J lost 5 bases, V lost 5 bases, and 5 bases had no gene match. The CDR3 extends over 15 amino acids. Germline lookup yields CDR1 SEHNR and CDR2 FQNEAQ (reference sequence).

Turning to this clonotype: Being one base from a much bigger clone, this may be a read error. The chain combines TRBV7-4 with TRBJ1-3; TRBD1 might be the D (6 bases). CDR3 length: 15 residues. The V gene's germline CDR1 is SGHVT and CDR2 SQSDAQ. The CDR3 region is CASSNQGSSGNIIYF. The CDR3 DNA follows: TGTGCCAGCAGCAATCAGGGGAGCTCTGGAAACATCATATATTTT. Looking up the rest from reference TRBV7-4 and TRBJ1-3 gives the full variable domain: GAGVSQSPRYKVAKRGRDVALRCDSISGHVTLYWYRQTLGQGSEVLTYSQSDAQRDKSGRPSGRFSAERPERSVSTLKIQRTEQGDSAVYLCASSNQGSSGNIIYFGEGSWLTVV.

The table lists this clonotype with many counts. The chain recombines TRBV20-1 with TRBJ1-1; D gene uncertain. The CDR3 covers 14 residues. Germline CDR1 reads DFQATT; CDR2 reads SNEGSKA (reference sequence). Trimming removed 0 bases from V and 0 bases from J, with 8 bases in between. The CDR3 loop reads CSARELNLNTEAFF. The CDR3 DNA reads as TGCAGTGCTAGAGAGCTTAACTTGAACACTGAAGCTTTCTTT.

The sample holds a few counts of this clonotype. The chain has TRBV7-9 and TRBJ1-1; D is uncertain. Between the trimmed V and J ends, which lost 5 bases and 4 bases, there was a span of 11 bases. This CDR3 contains 13 residues. Germline values: CDR1 SEHNR, CDR2 FQNEAQ (reference sequence). CDR3 bases: TGTGCCAGCAGCCTCGATATTGGCACTGAAGCTTTCTTT. Residues: CASSLDIGTEAFF.

This clonotype appeared many times. V usage is TRBV7-9 and J usage is TRBJ1-2, with D unresolved. From germline, CDR1 is SEHNR and CDR2 FQNEAQ (reference sequence). V lost 5 bases and J lost 4, with 11 bases in between. CDR3 length: 13 residues. CDR3 amino acids: CASSPTGSYGYTF. The CDR3 nucleotides read TGTGCCAGCAGCCCAACGGGTTCCTATGGCTACACCTTC.

This clonotype was detected only a few times. This chain joins TRBV6-2 or TRBV6-3 and TRBJ1-2; maybe TRBD1 (6 bases). Deletions cut 8 bases from V and 9 bases from J, with 25 bases between. Germline CDR1 and CDR2: MNHEY and SVGEGT. This CDR3 contains 15 residues. CDR3 amino acids: CASLPAEQGHLSYTF. The CDR3 DNA is TGTGCCAGCCTACCCGCGGAGCAGGGGCATCTAAGCTACACCTTC.

This clonotype was observed a few times. This CDR3 reads CASILAGRGGNEQFF. The CDR3 nucleotides read TGTGCCAGCATTCTCGCGGGGAGGGGAGGTAATGAGCAGTTCTTC. V gene TRBV6-6 combines with J gene TRBJ2-1; TRBD2 aligns across 7 bases. The germline CDR1 and CDR2 sequences are MNHNY and SVGAGI (reference sequence). V dropped 7 bases and J dropped 7; count of bases not matched to a gene: 13. The CDR3 runs to 15 residues.

J is TRBJ2-1 and V is TRBV29-1; 8 nucleotides agree with TRBD2. There are 13 residues in the CDR3. V was clipped by 8 bases and J by 5 bases; unmatched bases: 8. Germline V gene lookup returns CDR1 SQVTM and CDR2 ANQGSEA. CDR3 residues: CSSQAGVNNEQFF. The CDR3 region has the DNA TGCAGCTCTCAAGCGGGAGTAAACAATGAGCAGTTCTTC.

This clonotype was seen once. The chain has TRBV9 and TRBJ1-1, with TRBD1 matching over 7 bases. This CDR3 spans 14 amino acids. Germline V gene data show CDR1 as SGDLS and CDR2 as YYNGEE. Trimming removed 3 bases from V and 0 bases from J; junction bases left unmatched: 2. DNA of the CDR3: TGTGCCAGCAGCGGCGGGACAGTGAACACTGAAGCTTTCTTT. Its translation is CASSGGTVNTEAFF. Based on the CDR3 plus reference TRBV9 and TRBJ1-1, the full variable domain is DSGVTQTPKHLITATGQRVTLRCSPRSGDLSVYWYQQSLDQGLQFLIQYYNGEERAKGNILERFSAQQFPDLHSELNLSSLELGDSALYFCASSGGTVNTEAFFGQGTRLTVV.

As to this clonotype: A junction boundary mismatches the germline segment, possibly from a read error. CDR3 in DNA: TGTGCCAGCAGTTTACTAGCGGGAGCGGTAACCGGGGAGTTGTTTTTT. This codes for CASSLLAGAVTGELFF. The V gene is TRBV27, the J gene TRBJ2-2; 10 nucleotides line up with TRBD2. The CDR3 sequence is 16 residues long. Germline V gives CDR1 MNHEY, CDR2 SMNVEV (reference sequence).

The sample holds many counts of this clonotype. The J gene is TRBJ2-6, the V gene TRBV28; no clear D. CDR1 and CDR2 from the germline V gene are MDHEN and SYDVKM. Trimming pared 5 bases from V and 0 bases from J, leaving 8 bases between. CDR3 size: 15 residues. CDR3 protein: CASSLADSGANVLTF. In DNA form, the CDR3 reads TGTGCCAGCAGTCTCGCAGACTCTGGGGCCAACGTCCTGACTTTC.

In regard to this clonotype: The junction shows a germline mismatch at one end, possibly a read error. The genes are TRBV7-2 and TRBJ2-3, with D unresolved. The CDR3 is 11 residues long. Looked up from germline, CDR1 is SGHTA and CDR2 is FQGNSA. The CDR3 DNA sequence: TGTGCCAGCAGCTTCACCGATACTCAGTGTTTT. Its translation is CASSFTDTQCF.